The sequence of this TCR beta chain was determined in a study of vaccination effects on CD4 cells after COVID-19. Background on the study: Of the BNT162b2 and mRNA-1273 vaccines, participants received two doses of one or the other. Study-level results: Vaccine-induced clones in healthy vaccinees cross-reacted with common cold coronaviruses in only 1 of 255 cases.

Sequencing was preceded by expansion of antigen-specific CD4+ T cells with viral peptide pools in the ViraFEST assay. Culture lasted about 11 days before CD4+ T cell isolation. The vaccine recipients had no prior SARS-CoV-2 infection, with negative nucleocapsid antibodies. Researchers swapped half the medium for IL-2 medium on both days 3 and 7. Details on this clone: Its antigen is unidentified.

Assay: immunoSEQ multiplex PCR; the TCRdb copy retains only in-frame clones and omits some. The table shows 20,000 to 25,000 clones, with roughly 80% occurring only once. The CDR3 consists of 14 residues. Germline V lookup: CDR1 LNHDA, CDR2 SQIVND (reference sequence). V shed 9 bases, J shed 5 bases, and the junction held 9 bases outside the gene matches. The specimen comprised CD4+ T cells from PBMCs cultured with HCoV-NL63 spike peptides, sampled before COVID-19 vaccination. The J gene is TRBJ2-2, the V gene TRBV19; 7 bases map to TRBD1. The TCR originated in a human donor who received a COVID-19 vaccine. CDR3 loop: CASTIQGWTGELFF. The CDR3 DNA reads as TGTGCCAGCACAATACAGGGGTGGACCGGGGAGCTGTTTTTT.